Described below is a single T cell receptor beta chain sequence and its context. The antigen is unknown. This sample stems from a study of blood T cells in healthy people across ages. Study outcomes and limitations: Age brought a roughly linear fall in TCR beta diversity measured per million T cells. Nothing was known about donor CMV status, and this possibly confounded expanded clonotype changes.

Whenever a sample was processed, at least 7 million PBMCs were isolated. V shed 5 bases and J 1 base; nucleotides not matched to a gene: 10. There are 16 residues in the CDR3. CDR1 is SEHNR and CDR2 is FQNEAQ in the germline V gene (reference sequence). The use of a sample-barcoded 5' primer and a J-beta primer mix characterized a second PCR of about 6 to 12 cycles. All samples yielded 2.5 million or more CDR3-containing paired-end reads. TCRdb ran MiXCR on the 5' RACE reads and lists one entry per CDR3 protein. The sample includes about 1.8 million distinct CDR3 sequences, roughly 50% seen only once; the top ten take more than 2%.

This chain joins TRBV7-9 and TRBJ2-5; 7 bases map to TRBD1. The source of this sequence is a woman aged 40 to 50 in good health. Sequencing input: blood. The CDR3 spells CASSEGSTGAQETQYF. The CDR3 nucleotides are TGTGCCAGCAGCGAGGGGAGTACAGGGGCCCAAGAGACCCAGTACTTC.